This TCR beta chain was captured by sequencing in a study of early stage breast cancer tumors (TCRdb year 2017). Broadly, across the study: Of the roughly 17 invasive breast tumors, around twelve were found to be estrogen receptor-positive, progesterone receptor-positive and HER2-negative. Most of the 12 ER+/PR+/HER2- tumors were invasive ductal carcinomas, while the other four were invasive lobular carcinomas. The average read coverage per sample was roughly 10-fold. The samples as a whole yielded some 2,500,000 detected templates, corresponding to 850,000 to 1,400,000 unique clonotypes.

CDR1 and CDR2 are drawn from the germline V gene (reference sequence): LNHNV, YYDKDF. The cysteine opens and the phenylalanine closes a CDR3 of 14 amino acids. Here the CDR3 DNA is all that survives: 42 bases in frame from base 1. V loses 3 bases, J loses 4 bases, and the germline ends lie 12 bases apart. The investigation overall reported the following: Enriched TCRB sequences shared across patients were found to be mostly commonly generated sequences that were unlikely to play an important role in the tumor microenvironment. Bulk genomic DNA sequencing of unsorted cells missed chain pairing and functional markers such as CD4, CD8 and FOXP3. Analysis by tumor subtype was prevented by the small cohort size. Tumors showed about 2.3-fold higher T cell density and higher clonality than adjacent normal breast tissue. Repertoires from blood resembled normal breast more closely than tumor, and using blood as a reference for each tissue separated tumor from normal in about 90% of the 16 patients.

The study profiled bulk TCR beta-chain repertoires in matched peripheral blood, tumor and adjacent normal breast tissue taken from approximately 15 patients with early-stage breast cancer. Before surgery, roughly 4.5-11 mL of whole blood was collected into EDTA tubes and then processed within 2 hours. Peripheral blood mononuclear cells were isolated by Ficoll-Paque centrifugation in SepMate-50 tubes. PBMCs were cryopreserved in about 90% FBS with approximately 10% DMSO in aliquots of roughly 1.9 to 4.5 million cells and stored in liquid nitrogen. Genomic DNA was extracted with the Qiagen AllPrep DNA/RNA Mini kit. A note on this clone: The target of this receptor is not known. Base qualities are missing; no much larger clone stands one base away.

Each sample was amplified as two independent genomic DNA replicates: approximately 550 ng for blood and approximately 1.5 ug for tumor or normal breast. TCRB sequencing of genomic DNA was carried out with the ImmunoSeq Intro kit according to the manufacturer's instructions. Multiplex PCR ran around 32 cycles with proprietary primers and spike-in control sequences for absolute quantification. Single-end 150-bp reads were used to sequence an 87-bp fragment spanning the CDR3 and the flanking V and J genes. Each lane of an Illumina MiSeq using version 3.0 chemistry carried seven multiplexed samples, with two replicates per sample. Turning to the authors' computational methods: The vendor's proprietary pipeline processed the raw data and merged both replicates into a single result for each sample. To define clonotypes, the study grouped productive rearrangements that shared the V-gene family, CDR3 amino acid sequence and J-gene segment. To compute clonality, the normalized Shannon entropy (Pielou evenness) of TCRB abundances was subtracted from 1. T cell density was estimated as total templates divided by the number of input cells, with the number of input cells inferred from the DNA input amount. Recon was used with default parameters to estimate total repertoire diversity and clonality. Tumor-enriched clonotypes were defined as having over 0.1% abundance in tumor and at least 32-fold higher abundance than in normal breast. In TCRdb, the immuneACCESS table is reduced to in-frame sequences with V and J assigned. These tables do not hold every clone; where another copy was compared, an unresolved V gene accounts for under half, and the others remain unexplained. V, J and clone size reflect that table, while D and trimming were determined from the DNA. This sample gives tens of thousands of clones in total; around three quarters of them show up just once. The top ten clonotypes cover roughly 13% of the sample.

The chain is made from TRBV15 and TRBJ1-1; D gene: possibly TRBD1, on 6 matching bases. The TCR sequence derives from a person between 60 and 70 years old with breast cancer. Specimen: blood. The sequenced DNA is TGTGCCACCAGCAGTCAAGGGGGGGGCACTGAAGCTTTCTTT. It translates as CATSSQGGGTEAFF. The entire variable domain, with the stretches around the CDR3 drawn from the reference TRBV15 and TRBJ1-1 proteins, is DAMVIQNPRYQVTQFGKPVTLSCSQTLNHNVMYWYQQKSSQAPKLLFHYYDKDFNNEADTPDNFQSRRPNTSFCFLDIRSPGLGDTAMYLCATSSQGGGTEAFFGQGTRLTVV.